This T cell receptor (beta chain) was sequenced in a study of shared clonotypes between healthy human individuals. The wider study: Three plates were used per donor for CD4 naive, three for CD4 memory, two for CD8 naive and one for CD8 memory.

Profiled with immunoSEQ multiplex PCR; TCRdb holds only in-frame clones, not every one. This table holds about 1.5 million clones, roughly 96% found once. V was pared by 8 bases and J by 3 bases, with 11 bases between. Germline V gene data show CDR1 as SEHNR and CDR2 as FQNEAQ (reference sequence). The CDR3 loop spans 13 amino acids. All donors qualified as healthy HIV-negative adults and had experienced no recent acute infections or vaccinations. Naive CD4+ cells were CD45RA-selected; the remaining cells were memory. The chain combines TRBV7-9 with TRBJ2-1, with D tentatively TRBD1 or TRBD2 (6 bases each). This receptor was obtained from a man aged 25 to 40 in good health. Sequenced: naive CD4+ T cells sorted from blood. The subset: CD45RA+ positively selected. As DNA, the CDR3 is TGTGCCAGCGAGGGGGGAAACTACAATGAGCAGTTCTTC. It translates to CASEGGNYNEQFF.